Given below is one TCR beta chain in context. The antigen is not known. Reverse transcription of 0.5 to 1 ug RNA was performed with random hexamers. Amplification of the TCR beta CDR3 was carried out by immunoSEQ multiplex PCR, which spanned a total of 54 Vbeta and 13 Jbeta segments. TCRdb called the immunoSEQ multiplex PCR reads again in MiXCR, with one record for every CDR3 protein. The data contain around 200,000 distinct CDR3 sequences, 95% of them singletons. In blood CD8+ and CD4+ T cells, TCR beta underwent sequencing. The multiple sclerosis controls comprised treatment-naive patients whose relapsing-remitting disease was stable or active. V lost 3 bases, J lost 7 bases, and 5 bases stayed unmatched. The CDR3 has 12 residues. The germline gives CDR1 DFQATT, CDR2 SNEGSKA (reference sequence). This sample was taken from a study of CD8 T cells in Susac syndrome. Study-level findings and limits: The authors acknowledged that their TCR sequencing and HLA analysis involved a relatively small number of individuals.

This receptor was taken from a human donor with multiple sclerosis. Sequenced: CD4+ T cells from PBMCs. The J gene is TRBJ1-2, the V gene TRBV20-1; TRBD1 matches 7 bases. The CDR3, as DNA: TGCAGTGCTAGGCGGGACAGCAGTGGCTACACCTTC. Translating it yields CSARRDSSGYTF.